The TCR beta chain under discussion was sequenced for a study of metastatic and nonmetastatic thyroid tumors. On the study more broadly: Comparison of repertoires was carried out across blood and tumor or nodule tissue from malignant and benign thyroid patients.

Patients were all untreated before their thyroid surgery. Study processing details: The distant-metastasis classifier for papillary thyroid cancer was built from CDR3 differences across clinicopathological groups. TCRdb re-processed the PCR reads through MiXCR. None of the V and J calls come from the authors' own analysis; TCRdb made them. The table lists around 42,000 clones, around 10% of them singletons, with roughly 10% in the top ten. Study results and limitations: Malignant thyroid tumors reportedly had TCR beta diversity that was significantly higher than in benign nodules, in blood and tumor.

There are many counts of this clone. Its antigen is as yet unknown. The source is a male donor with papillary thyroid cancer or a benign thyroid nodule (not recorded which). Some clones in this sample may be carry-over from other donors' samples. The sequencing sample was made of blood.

CDR3 sequence reads: CASRLQAGNEQFF. CDR3 DNA: TGTGCCAGCAGGTTACAGGCGGGCAATGAGCAGTTCTTC. The V and J genes are TRBV28 and TRBJ2-1; perhaps D is TRBD1 or TRBD2 (5 bases each). CDR1 and CDR2 (germline): MDHEN, SYDVKM. V was clipped by 6 bases and J by 6 bases, with 12 bases between them. The CDR3 extends over 13 amino acids.